This T cell receptor beta chain originates from a study of Ad26.COV2.S vaccination and SARS-CoV-2 variants (dated by TCRdb to the early 2020s). General notes on the study: Vaccine-arm donors came from COV1001, a multicentre, randomized, double-blind, placebo-controlled phase I-IIa trial of Ad26.COV2.S in healthy adults. Sequencing of the TCRbeta repertoire served to evaluate the specificity and breadth of SARS-CoV-2-reactive T cell receptors following Ad26.COV2.S vaccination. Blinding of investigators to trial group allocation was maintained during experiments and outcome assessment. Trial participants were randomized into five groups of five, in which low-dose or high-dose Ad26.COV2.S was given once or twice, or placebo was given on both occasions. Dosing of Ad26.COV2.S was intramuscular, at either 5x10^10 or 1x10^11 viral particles, delivered as one shot or as two shots spaced 56 days apart. A total of 32 samples were included in the TCR-sequenced set, comprising around 19 Ad26.COV2.S vaccine recipients, 5 placebo recipients and 8 SARS-CoV-2 convalescent individuals.

Overall study outcomes, separate from this receptor: The study was not powered to compare responses between vaccine doses or regimens. Vaccine and placebo recipients had comparable non-spike TCR breadth, which fits with the vaccine containing only spike. According to the authors, total T cell responses may have been underestimated by the TCR breadth and depth analyses. Spike-specific TCR breadth was higher in Ad26.COV2.S recipients than in placebo recipients (P = 0.0014). After vaccination, spike-specific CD8+ and CD4+ T cell responses were reported to show substantial breadth.

On this clone itself: Its antigen specificity is not known. No base qualities exist here, and no much larger clone lies one base off it.

The CDR3, cysteine through phenylalanine, is 16 amino acids long. The CDR3 DNA has 48 bases and is translated from base 1. From the germline V gene (reference sequence), CDR1 is LNHDA and CDR2 is SQIVND. A distance of 17 bases separates the germline ends of V and J, which lose 5 bases and 1 base respectively. The treatment or condition label on this specimen signifies: 19 received Ad26.COV2.S at low or high dose, single or two shots; roughly five received placebo; per-sample allocation not given. Repertoires of vaccine and placebo recipients were sequenced from samples collected on day 63 after the first injection. In Cohort 1b, about 27 adults aged 18-55 years were enrolled at a single site in Boston, USA, between 29 July and 7 August 2020. Ad26.COV2.S was a replication-incompetent adenovirus type 26 vector that expressed a prefusion-stabilized SARS-CoV-2 spike protein derived from the original Wuhan strain.

TCRbeta CDR3 regions were sequenced with the immunoSEQ Assay. After extraction, genomic DNA underwent amplification by bias-controlled multiplex PCR, followed by high-throughput sequencing. From the authors' description of their analysis: To quantify the absolute abundance of every unique TCRbeta CDR3 region, sequences were collapsed and filtered. T cell fraction was estimated by normalizing TCRbeta template counts to usable DNA, which was measured by amplifying reference genes present in all nucleated cells. Repertoire TCRs were annotated as SARS-CoV-2-specific when V gene, CDR3 amino acid sequence and J gene were exactly matched to a known reactive TCR set. The reference SARS-CoV-2 TCR set was obtained from MIRA and was filtered for enrichment in COVID-19-positive ImmuneCODE repertoires, whereby public or cross-reactive TCRs were removed. Based on the MIRA antigens, annotated TCRs were further analysed at the level of specific ORF or position within ORF. Breadth was defined as annotated unique rearrangements over total unique productive rearrangements; depth was the summed frequency of those rearrangements. Group comparisons of TCR breadth used two-sided Wilcoxon rank-sum tests. TCRdb retrieved this table from immuneACCESS and kept in-frame rearrangements only. Not all clones are present; in checked studies, unresolved V genes account for under half, and no reason is known for the remainder. Clone size and V and J calls were adopted from that table, with D and trimming inferred from the DNA. This sample has hundreds of thousands of clones in its table, and around 87% of those were observed once. About 3.5% of the sample is held by the ten biggest clonotypes.

The sequenced sample was peripheral blood, obtained in a trial of Ad26.COV2.S vaccine versus placebo. Recombination joined TRBV19 with TRBJ1-1, with TRBD1 perhaps the D gene, on 6 matching bases. The clonotype was recovered from a person between 18 and 65 years old who received the Ad26.COV2.S COVID-19 vaccine or a placebo. In nucleotide form, the sequence is TGTGCCAGTAGTTCCGACAGGATCAGAAGGAACACTGAAGCTTTCTTT. Protein translation: CASSSDRIRRNTEAFF.